Listed here is a single T cell receptor (beta chain). Its antigen remains unidentified. Within one base of it there is no much larger clone, and no base qualities were kept. The data were obtained in a study of T cell repertoires and Cas9 in healthy adults (dated by TCRdb to 2017 to 2018). At the level of the whole study: Within the CD4 and CD8 compartments, SpCas9-reactive T cells were assessed for multi-effector potency, cytotoxicity and lineage determination. The study looked at preexisting T cell immunity to the Streptococcus pyogenes Cas9 nuclease (SpCas9), which is used in CRISPR gene editing. Study-level results and caveats: Proliferation and function of SpCas9-reactive effector T cells were reported to be mitigated in vitro by SpCas9-reactive regulatory T cells.

Healthy humans served as the donors. Counted from cysteine to phenylalanine, this CDR3 has 14 amino acids. The CDR3 DNA has 42 bases and is translated from base 1. Clipping removes 4 bases from V and 6 bases from J, with 11 as the unmatched junction base count. The germline V gene encodes CDR1 GTSNPN and CDR2 SVGIG (reference sequence). The method behind the library was the immunoSEQ multiplex PCR assay. TCRdb mirrors the immuneACCESS table, restricted to in-frame sequences. Some clones are absent from its copies; in checked studies, under half trace to an unresolved V gene, and the reason for the others is unknown. The sample data list 11,000 to 15,000 clones, and 75% to 90% of these were observed just once. 1.5% of the sample lies in the top ten.

Recombination connected TRBV30 to TRBJ1-2; 7 bases in the junction line up with TRBD1. Sequenced sample: Tregs (CD4+, CD25+, CD127-, CD137-, CD154-) from PBMCs; culture status not recorded. The clonotype originates from a human donor in good health. CDR3 region: CAWNFGTARDGYTF. The nucleotides are TGTGCCTGGAACTTTGGGACAGCAAGAGATGGCTACACCTTC. When the CDR3 is completed using the reference TRBV30 and TRBJ1-2 genes on either side, the full variable domain is SQTIHQWPATLVQPVGSPLSLECTVEGTSNPNLYWYRQAAGRGLQLLFYSVGIGQISSEVPQNLSASRPQDRQFILSSKKLLLSDSGFYLCAWNFGTARDGYTFGSGTRLTVV.